The text below deals with one TCR beta chain. As yet, its antigen is unknown. The data were obtained in a study of cytomegalovirus exposure and HLA in healthy donors. Study outcomes and limitations: A later analysis linked a missense variant in DCLRE1C to the trimming of TCR beta V and J genes. CMV serostatus was the only recorded immune exposure for donors.

PCR employed 60 Vbeta and 13 Jbeta primers. Libraries were prepared by immunoSEQ multiplex PCR; TCRdb keeps only in-frame clonotypes and omits some of them. The sample records about 150,000 clones, 65% to 75% being singletons. The CDR3 has 16 amino acids. Germline CDR1 LNHDA, CDR2 SQIVND (reference sequence). The V end was cut by 6 bases, the J end by 0 bases, with 12 bases between. The chain combines TRBV19 with TRBJ1-6; D is ambiguous. The clonotype comes from a man aged 60-69 years in good health and CMV-seronegative. Sequenced input: PBMCs. The CDR3: CASSVQASSYNSPLHF. The CDR3 DNA sequence: TGTGCCAGTAGCGTTCAGGCGAGCTCCTATAATTCACCCCTCCACTTT.